The 5 T cell receptor beta chains given below trace back to one sample, sequenced in a study of blood T cell repertoires in COVID-19. The assay was immunoSEQ multiplex PCR, and TCRdb's table has in-frame clones only and misses some. The sample lists over 350,000 clones, around 90% occurring once. The sequencing input was PBMCs or T cells enriched from blood (not recorded which). Source of these receptors: a young woman who had recovered from COVID-19.

This chain links TRBV25-1 with TRBJ1-2, with 7 bases matching TRBD1. The CDR3 consists of 15 residues. The V and J ends lost 3 bases and 4 bases, in that order; junction bases with no gene match: 8. Germline CDR1 MGHDK, CDR2 SYGVNS. CDR3 nucleotides: TGTGCCAGCAGTGACCGCGGACAGGCGGGCTATGGCTACACCTTC. Translating gives CASSDRGQAGYGYTF.

This chain joins TRBV2 and TRBJ2-3; possible D gene TRBD1, 6 bases. V dropped 6 bases and J dropped 4 bases, with 17 bases sitting between them. There are 15 residues in the CDR3. Germline CDR1 reads SNHLY; CDR2 reads FYNNEI. The CDR3 here is CASRPQGFLSDTQYF. CDR3 nucleotides: TGTGCCAGCAGGCCACAGGGTTTTCTTTCAGATACGCAGTATTTT.

J is TRBJ2-6 and V is TRBV5-1; 8 nucleotides align to TRBD1. The germline V gene has CDR1 SGHRS and CDR2 YFSETQ. V was clipped by 2 bases and J by 2 bases; unmatched bases: 6. This CDR3 contains 17 residues. The CDR3 loop is CASSFIQGDTGANVLTF. DNA of the CDR3: TGCGCCAGCAGCTTCATACAGGGGGACACTGGGGCCAACGTCCTGACTTTC.

This rearrangement joins TRBV27 to TRBJ2-7; 8 bases agree with TRBD1. After removal of 0 bases from V and 2 bases from J, the junction contained 9 bases not matched to a gene. The germline gives CDR1 MNHEY, CDR2 SMNVEV (reference sequence). This CDR3 spans 17 amino acids. CDR3 DNA sequence: TGTGCCAGCAGTTTATCAATCGAGGCAGGGGGCCCCTACGAGCAGTACTTC. Protein product: CASSLSIEAGGPYEQYF.

This clone was observed a single time. V usage is TRBV19 and J usage is TRBJ2-5, with D possibly matching TRBD2 (5 bases). Deletions cut 8 bases from V and 5 bases from J, with 9 bases between. Looked up from germline, CDR1 is LNHDA and CDR2 is SQIVND (reference sequence). The CDR3 runs to 11 residues. CDR3 in amino acids: CASGRGETQYF. The CDR3 DNA reads TGTGCCAGTGGAAGAGGGGAGACCCAGTACTTC.